Listed below are T cell receptor beta chains from one sample, sequenced in a study of T cell changes during pregnancy in multiple sclerosis. Sequencing was performed with immunoSEQ multiplex PCR; in TCRdb, only in-frame clones are kept and a portion is missing. The sample yields tens of thousands of clones, 85% to 95% seen once. The sequencing here drew on peripheral blood, taken in the third trimester of pregnancy. All receptors derive from a female donor in good health, enrolled as a control in a pregnancy study. The CDR3 runs from the conserved cysteine through the conserved F or W. The order of the fields is D gene, clone size, V gene, J gene, CDR3 protein, CDR3 DNA. The D gene is left open where the match is weak. Clone size appears in some rows only: once, few, many, or a class for an expanded clone.

NA	NA	TRBV7-8	TRBJ1-5	CASSLESGANYQPQHF	TGTGCCAGCAGCTTAGAATCAGGGGCAAATTATCAGCCCCAGCATTTT
TRBD2	NA	TRBV5-5	TRBJ2-7	CASILGLAGGYEQYF	TGTGCCAGCATCCTTGGACTAGCGGGAGGTTACGAGCAGTACTTC
NA	NA	TRBV28	TRBJ2-2	CASSSSRLLNTGELFF	TGTGCCAGCAGTTCATCTAGACTCCTGAACACCGGGGAGCTGTTTTTT
TRBD1	NA	TRBV7-2	TRBJ2-4	CASSATGTARENIQYF	TGTGCCAGCAGCGCGACAGGGACCGCTCGAGAAAACATTCAGTACTTC
NA	NA	TRBV7-8	TRBJ2-6	CASSLGPGANVLTF	TGTGCCAGCAGCTTAGGGCCGGGGGCCAACGTCCTGACTTTC
TRBD2	NA	TRBV10-3	TRBJ2-5	CAISTSGSGGETQYF	TGTGCCATCAGCACTAGCGGGAGCGGCGGGGAGACCCAGTACTTC
TRBD1	once	TRBV19	TRBJ1-5	CASSIRDRVGQPQHF	TGTGCCAGTAGTATCCGGGACAGGGTCGGTCAGCCCCAGCATTTT
NA	once	TRBV19	TRBJ2-2	CASSIAGNTGELFF	TGTGCCAGTAGTATAGCGGGGAACACCGGGGAGCTGTTTTTT
TRBD1	NA	TRBV28	TRBJ2-2	CASSQHRGDTGELFF	TGTGCCAGCAGCCAACACAGGGGCGACACCGGGGAGCTGTTTTTT
TRBD2	once	TRBV4-3	TRBJ2-3	CASSQVISGLAGGTDTQYF	TGCGCCAGCAGCCAAGTAATTTCGGGACTAGCGGGAGGGACAGATACGCAGTATTTT
NA	NA	TRBV28	TRBJ2-3	CASSLGVGDTQYF	TGTGCCAGCAGTTTAGGTGTCGGGGATACGCAGTATTTT
TRBD2	NA	TRBV6-5	TRBJ2-1	CASSQTSGSYNEQFF	TGTGCCAGCAGCCAAACTAGCGGAAGTTACAATGAGCAGTTCTTC
TRBD1	NA	TRBV19	TRBJ2-5	CASSTTRGTGGEETQYF	TGTGCCAGTAGTACAACCCGCGGGACAGGGGGGGAAGAGACCCAGTACTTC
NA	NA	TRBV5-6	TRBJ1-5	CASTRAGGGQPQHF	TGTGCCAGCACCCGGGCCGGCGGGGGCCAGCCCCAGCATTTT
TRBD2	NA	TRBV2	TRBJ2-3	CASHLGGDTQYF	TGTGCCAGCCACCTGGGGGGGGATACGCAGTATTTT
NA	NA	TRBV7-3	TRBJ2-5	CASSLAGATQETQYF	TGTGCCAGCAGCTTAGCGGGGGCGACCCAAGAGACCCAGTACTTC
NA	NA	TRBV6-1	TRBJ2-3	CASSEDGGGPDTQYF	TGTGCCAGCAGTGAAGACGGAGGCGGACCAGATACGCAGTATTTT
TRBD1	NA	TRBV13	TRBJ2-7	CASSLGYRGHEQYF	TGTGCCAGCAGCTTGGGATACAGGGGGCACGAGCAGTACTTC
TRBD1	NA	TRBV5-1	TRBJ1-2	CASSVTGGGGYTF	TGCGCCAGCAGCGTGACAGGGGGAGGTGGCTACACCTTC
TRBD1	NA	TRBV7-2	TRBJ1-2	CASSLDTGAYGYTF	TGTGCCAGCAGCTTAGATACAGGGGCCTATGGCTACACCTTC
NA	once	TRBV4-2	TRBJ1-2	CASSQEGGYGYTF	TGTGCCAGCAGCCAAGAAGGGGGCTATGGCTACACCTTC
NA	NA	TRBV6-1	TRBJ2-2	CASSGDMNGVGGELFF	TGTGCCAGCAGTGGAGATATGAACGGAGTTGGCGGGGAGCTGTTTTTT
NA	NA	TRBV7-2	TRBJ2-7	CASSYTRDKSYEQYF	TGTGCCAGCAGCTACACCCGGGACAAATCCTACGAGCAGTACTTC
NA	NA	TRBV7-9	TRBJ2-5	CASSFHKKETQYF	TGTGCCAGCAGCTTCCACAAGAAAGAGACCCAGTACTTC
TRBD2	NA	TRBV5-1	TRBJ2-1	CASSLEGGGSSYNEQFF	TGCGCCAGCAGCTTGGAAGGCGGCGGGAGCTCCTACAATGAGCAGTTCTTC
NA	NA	TRBV7-4	TRBJ2-7	CASSFSVPYEQYF	TGTGCCAGCAGCTTCAGCGTTCCCTACGAGCAGTACTTC
TRBD2	NA	TRBV27	TRBJ2-1	CASSFLAGSYNEQFF	TGTGCCAGCAGTTTTCTAGCGGGATCCTACAATGAGCAGTTCTTC
TRBD2	NA	TRBV27	TRBJ2-1	CASSAGVSYNEQFF	TGTGCCAGCAGTGCGGGGGTCTCCTACAATGAGCAGTTCTTC
NA	NA	TRBV2	TRBJ2-5	CASSDARAQTQYF	TGTGCCAGCAGTGATGCGAGAGCCCAAACCCAGTACTTC
TRBD1	once	TRBV7-3	TRBJ1-6	CASSTTGGFGDSPLHF	TGTGCCAGCAGCACTACAGGGGGCTTTGGGGATTCACCCCTCCACTTT
NA	NA	TRBV7-3	TRBJ2-1	CASSLSTYNEQFF	TGTGCCAGCAGCTTAAGTACCTACAATGAGCAGTTCTTC
NA	NA	TRBV15	TRBJ1-1	CAIRTGGNEAFF	TGTGCCATCAGGACGGGCGGGAATGAAGCTTTCTTT
TRBD2	NA	TRBV7-8	TRBJ2-2	CASILPRRLAGDRELFF	TGTGCCAGCATCCTCCCTCGGAGACTAGCGGGAGATCGGGAGCTGTTTTTT
NA	NA	TRBV11-1	TRBJ2-5	CASSFGLGETQYF	TGTGCCAGCAGCTTCGGCCTAGGCGAGACCCAGTACTTC
TRBD1	NA	TRBV6-1	TRBJ1-1	CASSPPAGQGTEAFF	TGTGCCAGCAGCCCTCCCGCGGGACAGGGAACTGAAGCTTTCTTT
NA	NA	TRBV19	TRBJ1-2	CASSTQGSNYGYTF	TGTGCCAGTAGTACACAGGGATCTAACTATGGCTACACCTTC
TRBD2	NA	TRBV11-3	TRBJ2-3	CASSLDAGLEDTQYF	TGTGCCAGCAGCTTAGATGCGGGACTAGAGGACACGCAGTATTTT
NA	NA	TRBV7-2	TRBJ2-3	CASSQLGGSTDTQYF	TGTGCCAGCAGCCAGTTGGGCGGGAGCACAGATACGCAGTATTTT
TRBD2	NA	TRBV7-9	TRBJ2-7	CASSLAGGNNEQYF	TGTGCCAGCAGCTTAGCGGGGGGGAATAACGAGCAGTACTTC
NA	NA	TRBV18	TRBJ1-3	CASDSSRGNTIYF	TGTGCCAGCGACTCGAGCAGAGGAAACACCATATATTTT
NA	NA	TRBV10-3	TRBJ1-3	CAIHQGNSGNTIYF	TGTGCCATCCACCAGGGTAACTCTGGAAACACCATATATTTT
TRBD1	NA	TRBV5-1	TRBJ2-6	CATGADRGPGGANVLTF	TGCGCCACAGGGGCGGACAGGGGCCCGGGGGGGGCCAACGTCCTGACTTTC
TRBD1	once	TRBV6-4	TRBJ2-2	CASRASGGNTGELFF	TGTGCCAGCAGGGCCTCAGGGGGAAACACCGGGGAGCTGTTTTTT
TRBD2	NA	TRBV28	TRBJ2-3	CASSLWGLASGRTDTQYF	TGTGCCAGCAGTTTATGGGGGTTGGCTAGCGGGAGGACAGATACGCAGTATTTT
NA	NA	TRBV25-1	TRBJ2-7	CASSDGGGRDEQYF	TGTGCCAGCAGTGACGGGGGTGGACGGGACGAGCAGTACTTC
NA	NA	TRBV5-1	TRBJ2-5	CASSRERVETQYF	TGCGCCAGCTCACGAGAGAGGGTAGAGACCCAGTACTTC
NA	NA	TRBV7-9	TRBJ1-3	CASSLASGTGNTIYF	TGTGCCAGCAGCTTAGCATCAGGGACTGGAAACACCATATATTTT
NA	NA	TRBV27	TRBJ2-2	CASSFPGDTGELFF	TGTGCCAGCAGTTTTCCCGGGGACACCGGGGAGCTGTTTTTT
NA	NA	TRBV19	TRBJ2-7	CASSIDGESYEQYF	TGTGCCAGTAGTATTGACGGGGAGAGCTACGAGCAGTACTTC
TRBD2	NA	TRBV27	TRBJ2-3	CASSATTSGRLLDTQYF	TGTGCCAGCAGTGCCACGACTAGCGGGAGGCTTTTAGATACGCAGTATTTT
TRBD2	NA	TRBV28	TRBJ2-5	CASSLVGRALETQYF	TGTGCCAGCAGTTTAGTCGGGAGGGCCCTGGAGACCCAGTACTTC
NA	NA	TRBV7-3	TRBJ2-2	CASSLAGSGELFF	TGTGCCAGCAGCTTAGCGGGGTCCGGGGAGCTGTTTTTT
TRBD2	NA	TRBV4-3	TRBJ2-1	CASSQGTSGRIEQFF	TGCGCCAGCAGCCAAGGGACTAGCGGGAGGATTGAGCAGTTCTTC
NA	NA	TRBV7-2	TRBJ2-1	CASSPVVGPTGEQFF	TGTGCCAGCAGCCCTGTTGTGGGGCCTACAGGTGAGCAGTTCTTC
NA	NA	TRBV19	TRBJ1-6	CASNRDNSPLHF	TGTGCCAGTAACAGGGACAATTCACCCCTCCACTTT
TRBD2	NA	TRBV4-2	TRBJ2-1	CASSQDLASGGVGNEQFF	TGTGCCAGCAGCCAAGATCTGGCTAGCGGGGGGGTCGGCAATGAGCAGTTCTTC
TRBD1	NA	TRBV10-2	TRBJ1-5	CASSGEQGASNQPQHF	TGCGCCAGCAGTGGGGAACAGGGGGCGAGCAATCAGCCCCAGCATTTT
NA	NA	TRBV2	TRBJ2-5	CASRSGTQYF	TGTGCCAGCAGATCGGGGACCCAGTACTTC